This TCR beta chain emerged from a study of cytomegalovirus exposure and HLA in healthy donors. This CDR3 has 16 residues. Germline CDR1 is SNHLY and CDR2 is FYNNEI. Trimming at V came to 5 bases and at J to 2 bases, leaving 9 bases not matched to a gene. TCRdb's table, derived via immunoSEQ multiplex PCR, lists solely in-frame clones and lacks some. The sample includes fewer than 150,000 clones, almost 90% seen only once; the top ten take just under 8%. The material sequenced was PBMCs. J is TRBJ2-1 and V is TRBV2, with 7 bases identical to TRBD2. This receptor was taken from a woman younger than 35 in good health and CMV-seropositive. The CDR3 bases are TGTGCCAGCAGTAACCTAGCGGTACTGGCCTACAATGAGCAGTTCTTC. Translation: CASSNLAVLAYNEQFF.